This TCR beta chain was obtained from a study of identical twins. This clonotype was picked up a small number of times. The germline V gene has CDR1 MNHEY and CDR2 SVGAGI. The CDR3 length is 15 residues. Germline trimming cut 5 bases from V and 0 bases from J; bases unmatched to any gene: 3. Using its own MiXCR run on the 5' RACE reads, TCRdb lists one record per CDR3 protein. The table has 1.5 million to 2 million distinct CDR3 sequences, roughly a third seen once. Input material: cord blood. The sequence came from a newborn girl in good health. This rearrangement joins TRBV6-5 to TRBJ2-1, with TRBD1 matching over 8 bases. The CDR3 region is CASSTQGGSYNEQFF. The DNA of the CDR3 is TGTGCCAGCAGTACACAGGGGGGCTCCTACAATGAGCAGTTCTTC.